This is a list of T cell receptor beta chains from one sample in a study of blood T cells in healthy people across ages. TCRdb reprocessed the 5' RACE reads with MiXCR, giving one entry per CDR3 protein. The sample has more than 650,000 distinct CDR3 sequences, about a fifth seen once; the top ten hold less than 25%. The source material was blood. The receptors were gathered from a man aged 65 to 79 in good health. The CDR3 runs from the conserved cysteine through the conserved F or W. The order of the fields is V gene, J gene, clone size, CDR3 length, D gene, CDR3 protein, CDR3 DNA. D genes are given only for firm matches. Rows may omit the clone size; those that give it use once, few, many or a size class.

>TRBV15|TRBJ2-6|-|16|-
CATSRGLTIEANVLTF
TGTGCCACCAGCAGAGGTCTAACAATTGAGGCCAACGTCCTGACTTTC
>TRBV5-1|TRBJ2-5|-|14|-
CASSFLQVRETQYF
TGCGCCAGCAGCTTCCTCCAGGTCCGAGAGACCCAGTACTTC
>TRBV18|TRBJ2-5|-|15|TRBD2
CASSPSGLEKETQYF
TGTGCCAGCTCACCAAGCGGACTAGAGAAAGAGACCCAGTACTTC
>TRBV6-2/TRBV6-3|TRBJ2-7|few|13|-
CASSSTTPYEQYF
TGTGCCAGCAGCAGTACAACTCCGTACGAGCAGTACTTC
>TRBV10-3|TRBJ2-7|-|14|TRBD2
CATSLAGGYYKQYF
TGTGCCACCAGCCTAGCGGGGGGTTACTACAAGCAGTACTTC
>TRBV7-2|TRBJ2-5|few|14|TRBD2
CASSPGLEAKTQYF
TGTGCCAGCAGCCCAGGACTAGAGGCTAAGACCCAGTACTTC
>TRBV20-1|TRBJ1-2|few|16|-
CSARRAGALGNYGYTF
TGCAGTGCTAGACGGGCCGGGGCCCTGGGGAACTATGGCTACACCTTC
>TRBV28|TRBJ2-1|few|15|-
CASFAPGPPYNEQFF
TGTGCCAGCTTCGCGCCGGGACCCCCCTACAATGAGCAGTTCTTC
>TRBV2|TRBJ2-3|-|13|-
CASSWDGSDAQYF
TGTGCCAGCAGTTGGGACGGCTCGGATGCGCAGTATTTT
>TRBV4-3|TRBJ1-2|few|15|TRBD1
CASSLNRGHRYGYTF
TGCGCCAGCAGCCTGAACAGGGGGCATCGCTATGGCTACACCTTC
>TRBV5-5|TRBJ2-5|-|14|-
CASSLRPGLETQYF
TGTGCCAGCAGCCTCCGTCCCGGTCTAGAGACCCAGTACTTC
>TRBV7-9|TRBJ2-1|-|15|TRBD2
CASSKTSGGANEQFF
TGTGCCAGCAGCAAGACTAGCGGGGGGGCCAATGAGCAGTTCTTC
>TRBV20-1|TRBJ1-2|-|13|-
CSAREGTDYGYTF
TGCAGTGCTAGAGAAGGGACGGATTATGGCTACACCTTC
>TRBV7-2|TRBJ2-5|-|11|-
CASAGKETQYF
TGTGCCAGCGCGGGAAAAGAGACCCAGTACTTC
>TRBV12-3/TRBV12-4|TRBJ2-1|few|15|TRBD1
CASTPTDRGFNEQFF
TGTGCCAGCACTCCCACTGACAGGGGATTCAATGAGCAGTTCTTC
>TRBV10-3|TRBJ2-3|few|15|-
CAISGFAGSTDTQYF
TGTGCCATCAGTGGATTCGCGGGGAGCACAGATACGCAGTATTTT
>TRBV6-1|TRBJ1-6|-|17|-
CASSQRAGSPNNSPLHF
TGTGCCAGCAGTCAAAGAGCCGGGTCGCCAAATAATTCACCCCTCCACTTT
>TRBV6-5|TRBJ2-1|few|16|TRBD2
CASRAGGSLTDNEQFF
TGTGCCAGCCGGGCTGGCGGGAGTCTTACAGACAATGAGCAGTTCTTC
>TRBV5-1|TRBJ1-4|-|16|-
CASSLVSPTTNEKLFF
TGCGCCAGCAGCTTGGTTTCACCTACAACTAATGAAAAACTGTTTTTT
>TRBV6-1|TRBJ2-1|-|15|TRBD2
CASSSLAGAVNEQFF
TGTGCCAGCAGTTCCCTAGCGGGGGCGGTAAATGAGCAGTTCTTC
>TRBV11-2|TRBJ2-5|few|13|TRBD1
CASSLTGAVAQYF
TGTGCCAGCAGCTTAACAGGGGCAGTGGCCCAGTACTTC
>TRBV6-5|TRBJ2-6|few|15|-
CASSYSTGGANVLTF
TGTGCCAGCAGTTACTCCACTGGTGGGGCCAACGTCCTGACTTTC